The T cell receptor beta chain under discussion was sequenced for a study of PD-1 blockade in classical Hodgkin lymphoma. Study outcomes and limitations: Repertoire differences have undefined causes, possibly disease activity or prior therapy. Similar baseline diversity was found in complete responders and newly diagnosed patients. It was CD4+ TCR diversity, not CD8+, that rose significantly by C4D1.

The time point denotes: cycle 4 day 1 (C4D1), after five to seven weeks of nivolumab. Every single patient, without exception, relapsed after autologous stem cell transplantation, and brentuximab vedotin exposure varied. Relapsed/refractory classical Hodgkin lymphoma patients had complete, partial or progressive responses. The germline V gene encodes CDR1 MDHEN and CDR2 SYDVKM. Trimming took 4 bases from V and 2 from J; bases not matched to a gene: 7. This CDR3 is 16 amino acids long. Sequenced by immunoSEQ multiplex PCR; TCRdb stores in-frame clones only, minus some. The table lists approximately 61,000 clones, roughly 85% of them singletons. Worth noting for this clone: Antigen: not known.

The chain has TRBV28 and TRBJ2-3; 9 bases are shared with TRBD1. The origin of this receptor is a human donor with classical Hodgkin lymphoma. Sample: peripheral blood mononuclear cells (PBMCs), taken before the fourth cycle of nivolumab. The chain's CDR3 is CASSSWDRVDTDTQYF. CDR3 nucleotides: TGTGCCAGCAGTTCCTGGGACAGGGTTGACACAGATACGCAGTATTTT.